Listed below are T cell receptor beta chains from one sample, sequenced in a study of OX40 agonist ivuxolimab in advanced cancers. The table came from immunoSEQ multiplex PCR; TCRdb's copy has only in-frame clones and leaves some out. Among about 21,000 clones listed, around four fifths were seen once. Sequencing used CD4+ or CD8+ T cells sorted from blood, obtained in a trial of the OX40 agonist ivuxolimab. These receptors were taken from an adult with an advanced solid tumor such as melanoma, head and neck, liver or kidney cancer. CDR3s include the opening cysteine and the closing phenylalanine or tryptophan. Fields, in order: J gene, clone size, V gene, D gene, CDR3 DNA, CDR3 protein. D genes are given only for firm matches. Clone size is shown for a subset of rows, as once, few, many or a class of expanded clone.

TRBJ1-1,once,TRBV19,-,TGTGCCAGTAGTCCGGTGACTGGGGCAGTGAACACTGAAGCTTTCTTT,CASSPVTGAVNTEAFF
TRBJ1-2,medium-sized,TRBV5-5,-,TGTGCCAGCAGCTCTCCAGAGGGGTATGGCTATGGCTACACCTTC,CASSSPEGYGYGYTF
TRBJ1-1,-,TRBV7-9,-,TGTGCCAGCAGCTTTGGGTTGAACACTGAAGCTTTCTTT,CASSFGLNTEAFF
TRBJ2-2,-,TRBV7-9,-,TGTGCCAGCCGGGACAGGAAAAGCGGGGACACCGGGGAGCTGTTTTTT,CASRDRKSGDTGELFF
TRBJ2-3,-,TRBV29-1,TRBD2,TGCAGCGTTAGTCGAACTAGCGGGGGGCTACGCACAGATACGCAGTATTTT,CSVSRTSGGLRTDTQYF
TRBJ2-2,medium-sized,TRBV9,-,TGTGCCAGCAGCGGGCGGAACACCGGGGAGCTGTTTTTT,CASSGRNTGELFF
TRBJ2-7,-,TRBV7-9,-,TGTGCCAGCAGCTTTGAATCCGACACTACCTACGAGCAGTACTTC,CASSFESDTTYEQYF
TRBJ1-1,-,TRBV5-6,-,TGTGCCAGCAGGGGGGGCCCAGGAGACGCTTTCTTT,CASRGGPGDAFF
TRBJ2-7,once,TRBV9,-,TGTGCCAGCAGCCTCGGGGGAAGTTCTTACGAGCAGTACTTC,CASSLGGSSYEQYF
TRBJ1-2,-,TRBV9,-,TGTGCCAGCAGCGTAGGCGACAGAAACTATGGCTACACCTTC,CASSVGDRNYGYTF
TRBJ1-2,-,TRBV9,-,TGTGCCAGCAGCGTATCAGGGACGGATTATGGCTACACCTTC,CASSVSGTDYGYTF
TRBJ2-7,-,TRBV7-9,TRBD1,TGTGCCAGCAGCTTCTTCTCAGGGGGCTTTTACGAGCAGTACTTC,CASSFFSGGFYEQYF
TRBJ1-6,-,TRBV4-3,-,TGCGCCAGCAGCCAAGACTGGACCTCCTATAATTCACCCCTCCACTTT,CASSQDWTSYNSPLHF
TRBJ1-5,once,TRBV2,TRBD1,TGTGCCAGCCGACAGGGGGCGAAGAATCAGCCCCAGCATTTT,CASRQGAKNQPQHF
TRBJ1-1,-,TRBV11-2,-,TGTGCCAGCAGCTTAGTTTACGGACAGTCGAACACTGAAGCTTTCTTT,CASSLVYGQSNTEAFF
TRBJ2-5,-,TRBV11-2,TRBD2,TGTGCCAGCAGCCCCGGACTAGCGGGGGGCCAAGAGACCCAGTACTTC,CASSPGLAGGQETQYF
TRBJ2-6,-,TRBV19,-,TGTGCCAGTTCCACAGGGACAGGGGCCAACGTCCTGACTTTC,CASSTGTGANVLTF
TRBJ2-3,-,TRBV6-6,-,TGTGCCAGCAGGTTGGGGTTGACAGATACGCAGTATTTT,CASRLGLTDTQYF
TRBJ2-7,-,TRBV6-5,-,TGTGCCAGCAGTTATGGGGGAACCTACGAGCAGTACTTC,CASSYGGTYEQYF
TRBJ1-5,-,TRBV9,-,TGTGCCAGCAGCGTAGAAGATAGCAATCAGCCCCAGCATTTT,CASSVEDSNQPQHF
TRBJ2-7,-,TRBV7-2,TRBD2,TGTGCCAGCAGCCACACTAGCGGGCCCCTCTCCGAGCAGTACTTC,CASSHTSGPLSEQYF
TRBJ2-7,-,TRBV25-1,TRBD1,TGTGCCAGCAGTTCAGGGGGCGAGCAGTACTTC,CASSSGGEQYF
TRBJ2-2,-,TRBV5-1,-,TGCGCCAGCAGCCCGGTTCAGATCCCGACCGGGGAGCTGTTTTTT,CASSPVQIPTGELFF
TRBJ1-1,-,TRBV4-3,-,TGCGCCAGCAGCCAAGGCGGGAGGTTGGCTTTCTTT,CASSQGGRLAFF
TRBJ1-4,-,TRBV2,TRBD1,TGTGCCAGCCAGGGGGCTTGGGAAAAACTGTTTTTT,CASQGAWEKLFF
TRBJ1-4,-,TRBV6-6,TRBD1,TGTGCCAGCAGTTATTTGTTGGACAGGGCTGAAAAACTGTTTTTT,CASSYLLDRAEKLFF
TRBJ1-4,once,TRBV9,-,TGTGCCAGCAGCCCTACGACGAGCTTTAATGAAAAACTGTTTTTT,CASSPTTSFNEKLFF
TRBJ1-1,-,TRBV4-1,-,TGCGCCAGCAGCCCCGAAGGGTTGGAGGGAGCTTTCTTT,CASSPEGLEGAFF
TRBJ1-2,-,TRBV29-1,TRBD1,TGCAGCGTCGTCCTCTTTAGCCAGGGGGGCTATGGCTACACCTTC,CSVVLFSQGGYGYTF
TRBJ2-6,-,TRBV6-6,-,TGTGCCAGCAGTTATTTAGAGCCCTCTGGGGCCAACGTCCTGACTTTC,CASSYLEPSGANVLTF
TRBJ2-1,few,TRBV5-4,TRBD2,TGTGCCAGCAGCTTGGCCGGAGCGGGGAACAATGAGCAGTTCTTC,CASSLAGAGNNEQFF
TRBJ2-3,-,TRBV13,-,TGTGCCAGCAGCTTATTGGGGCAGTCAGCAGATACGCAGTATTTT,CASSLLGQSADTQYF
TRBJ1-1,-,TRBV4-3,-,TGCGCCAGCAGCCAAGGCGGGGGTGAAGCTTTCTTT,CASSQGGGEAFF
TRBJ1-6,-,TRBV11-2,TRBD1,TGTGCCAGCAGCTTAGGAGGACAGGGGGCCTATGGGATCGGTTCACCCCTCCACTTT,CASSLGGQGAYGIGSPLHF
TRBJ1-6,few,TRBV6-5,TRBD1,TGTGCCAGCAGACCCGGACAGGATAGTTCACCCCTCCACTTT,CASRPGQDSSPLHF
TRBJ1-2,-,TRBV6-1,-,TGTGCCAGCAGGACTGGGAGACCCGGCTACACCTTC,CASRTGRPGYTF
TRBJ1-2,once,TRBV28,-,TGTGCCAGCCTGGGGGGCACAGCGATCTATGGCTACACCTTC,CASLGGTAIYGYTF
TRBJ1-1,-,TRBV4-3,-,TGCGCCAGCAGCCAAGGGGCAGGCTCGGTGCACGCTGAAGCTTTCTTT,CASSQGAGSVHAEAFF
TRBJ1-2,-,TRBV7-9,-,TGTGCCAGCAGCGAGGGGCAGGGGATATTGAATAACTATGGCTACACCTTC,CASSEGQGILNNYGYTF
TRBJ2-1,-,TRBV6-5,-,TGTGCCAGCAGTTACGGTCGGTTGAGCTCCTACAATGAGCAGTTCTTC,CASSYGRLSSYNEQFF
TRBJ1-6,-,TRBV19,TRBD1,TGTGCCAGTAGTTCCTCAGGGGGTTCACCCCTCCACTTT,CASSSSGGSPLHF
TRBJ1-2,-,TRBV9,TRBD1,TGTGCCAGCAGCGACGGACAGGGGGTGAGTGGCTACACCTTC,CASSDGQGVSGYTF
TRBJ2-7,-,TRBV2,-,TGTGCCAGCATTAGGCAGGGCTCCTACGAGCAGTACTTC,CASIRQGSYEQYF
TRBJ2-1,-,TRBV20-1,-,TGCAGTGCTAGTAGAGGGGATGAGCAGTTCTTC,CSASRGDEQFF
TRBJ2-7,-,TRBV2,-,TGTGCCAGCACCCCTACCGCCGAGCAGTACTTC,CASTPTAEQYF
TRBJ1-1,-,TRBV5-6,-,TGTGCCAGCAGCTGGGGACTACCCGGCGGTGAAGCTTTCTTT,CASSWGLPGGEAFF
TRBJ2-1,-,TRBV7-9,-,TGTGCCAGCAGCCGGCGTGGCCCCCTCATCAATGAGCAGTTCTTC,CASSRRGPLINEQFF